One and the same sample provided the 14 T cell receptor beta chains below, sequenced in a study of blood T cell repertoires in COVID-19. Measured with immunoSEQ multiplex PCR; TCRdb has only the in-frame clones, and not every one. The sample includes 140,000 or so clones, less than 85% of them seen just once. The sample comprised PBMCs or T cells enriched from blood (not recorded which). The receptors were gathered from a young woman who had been exposed to COVID-19.

J is TRBJ2-7 and V is TRBV14; a possible D gene is TRBD2 (6 bases). The V gene's germline CDR1 is SGHDN and CDR2 FVKESK. The CDR3 spans 14 residues. V lost 1 base, J lost 3 bases, and 10 bases lay in between. Here the CDR3 DNA reads TGTGCCAGCAGCCAAGGGCGGGGAATCTACGAGCAGTACTTC. It specifies CASSQGRGIYEQYF.

V usage is TRBV2 and J usage is TRBJ1-6; 8 nucleotides align to TRBD1. This CDR3 spans 15 amino acids. Germline CDR1 is SNHLY and CDR2 is FYNNEI. Trimming took 6 bases from V and 8 from J; bases not matched to a gene: 9. As DNA, the CDR3 is TGTGCCAGCAGGACTCACCAGGGGGCGGATTCACCCCTCCACTTT. Translating it yields CASRTHQGADSPLHF.

This clone was picked up one time. The V call is TRBV18, the J call TRBJ2-2, with D possibly TRBD2 on 5 matching bases. Germline assignment: CDR1 KGHSH and CDR2 LQKENI. V shed 6 bases and J shed 5 bases, with 13 bases lying between them. CDR3 length: 14 residues. CDR3 protein: CASSQTSLTGELFF. CDR3 in DNA: TGTGCCAGCTCCCAAACTAGTTTGACCGGGGAGCTGTTTTTT.

V usage is TRBV7-9 and J usage is TRBJ1-2; unclear D gene. Between the trimmed V and J ends, which lost 1 base and 1 base, there was a span of 19 bases. The length of the CDR3 is 18 residues. The V gene's germline CDR1 is SEHNR and CDR2 FQNEAQ (reference sequence). CDR3 protein: CASSLGAGQRQNNYGYTF. The CDR3 nucleotides read TGTGCCAGCAGCTTAGGGGCAGGCCAAAGACAAAATAACTATGGCTACACCTTC.

The V gene is TRBV9, the J gene TRBJ2-2; D possibly corresponds to TRBD2 (5 bases). Germline CDR1 SGDLS, CDR2 YYNGEE. V shed 0 bases and J shed 8 bases, with 8 bases lying between them. This CDR3 spans 13 amino acids. This CDR3 reads CASSVGGIGELFF. The CDR3 coding sequence is TGTGCCAGCAGCGTAGGAGGGATTGGGGAGCTGTTTTTT.

V and J are TRBV3-1 (or the pseudogene TRBV3-2) and TRBJ2-7, with TRBD1 as a possible D gene (5 bases). Germline CDR1 and CDR2: LGHDT and YNNKEL (reference sequence). V lost 4 bases, J lost 0 bases, and 13 bases lay in between. The CDR3 is 15 amino acids. The CDR3 sequence is CASSPRAVSSYEQYF. The CDR3 bases are TGTGCCAGCAGCCCCAGGGCGGTAAGCTCCTACGAGCAGTACTTC.

V usage is TRBV9 and J usage is TRBJ2-2, with 15 bases fitting TRBD2. With V trimmed by 0 bases and J by 5 bases, 2 bases remained unmatched. Germline values: CDR1 SGDLS, CDR2 YYNGEE. The CDR3 is 17 amino acids. The CDR3: CASSVGGLAGGTGELFF. CDR3 DNA sequence: TGTGCCAGCAGCGTAGGAGGACTAGCGGGAGGGACCGGGGAGCTGTTTTTT.

This clone was seen just once. The genes are TRBV29-1 and TRBJ1-2; no reliable D call. V was cut by 7 bases and J by 0 bases, with 9 bases left in between. The germline V gene encodes CDR1 SQVTM and CDR2 ANQGSEA. The CDR3 consists of 12 residues. The CDR3 coding sequence is TGCAGCGGTGTGTCCTCTAACTATGGCTACACCTTC. Residues: CSGVSSNYGYTF.

This clone was recorded a few times. The genes are TRBV24-1 and TRBJ2-3, with 11 bases matching TRBD2. CDR3 size: 13 residues. V was clipped by 8 bases and J by 11 bases; unmatched bases: 8. CDR1 KGHDR and CDR2 SFDVKD come from the germline V gene. The CDR3 nucleotides are TGTGCCACCACCGGGACTAGCGGCCCAGTGCAGTATTTT. It encodes CATTGTSGPVQYF.

The genes are TRBV28 and TRBJ1-5; D is ambiguous. The CDR3 is 19 residues long. The V gene lost 1 base and the J gene lost 0 bases, with 19 bases spanning the gap. Germline V gene lookup returns CDR1 MDHEN and CDR2 SYDVKM. CDR3: CASSLSRVWRADSNQPQHF. CDR3 nucleotides: TGTGCCAGCAGTTTATCTCGTGTTTGGAGGGCAGATAGCAATCAGCCCCAGCATTTT.

The genes are TRBV21-1 and TRBJ1-5. TRBV21-1 is noted as a pseudogene. The CDR3 has 20 amino acids. The CDR3 bases are TGTGCCAGCAGCCACCCAATTTATAGTAGGCGGGGAGTTAGCAATCAGCCCCAGCATTTT. This encodes CASSHPIYSRRGVSNQPQHF.

The V gene is TRBV11-2, the J gene TRBJ2-7; the match to TRBD1 covers 12 bases. CDR1 is SGHAT, CDR2 FQNNGV, per germline. V shed 4 bases, J shed 6 bases, and the junction held 10 bases outside the gene matches. This CDR3 is 16 amino acids long. The CDR3 DNA is TGTGCCAGCAGCTCGCATACCGGGACAGGGGGCCGCGAGCAGTACTTC. This gives the protein CASSSHTGTGGREQYF.

This clone turned up a few times. This chain joins TRBV27 and TRBJ2-7; TRBD2 agrees at 14 bases. V lost 4 bases to trimming and J lost 6 bases; unmatched junction nucleotides: 8. Germline lookup yields CDR1 MNHEY and CDR2 SMNVEV (reference sequence). The CDR3 runs 16 residues. CDR3 in amino acids: CASSSPGTSGRGEQYF. The DNA of the CDR3 is TGTGCCAGCAGTTCCCCGGGGACTAGCGGGAGAGGCGAGCAGTACTTC.

V gene TRBV29-1 combines with J gene TRBJ2-7; 9 bases map to TRBD1. The V gene's germline CDR1 is SQVTM and CDR2 ANQGSEA. The J segment lost 5 bases and the V segment lost 8 bases, leaving 7 bases of the junction unmatched. The CDR3 has 12 residues. The CDR3 loop is CSMGQGNDEQYF. CDR3 DNA sequence: TGCAGCATGGGACAGGGAAACGACGAGCAGTACTTC.